Presented here are 22 T cell receptor beta chains from one specimen sequenced in a study of blood T cell repertoires in COVID-19. Here immunoSEQ multiplex PCR was the method, and the copy in TCRdb shows in-frame clones only, minus some. The sample has 80,000 to 100,000 clones, under 80% seen once. Material: peripheral blood. These receptors were collected from a human donor in a cohort sampled during active COVID-19.

This clone occurred once. The gene calls are TRBV6-5 and TRBJ2-7, with a possible D match to TRBD1 (6 bases). In germline, CDR1 is MNHEY, CDR2 SVGAGI. Trimming removed 0 bases from V and 3 bases from J, with 12 bases in between. This CDR3 is built from 15 residues. CDR3 amino acids: CASSYSIQGGYEQYF. In DNA, the CDR3 is TGTGCCAGCAGTTACTCGATACAGGGCGGCTACGAGCAGTACTTC.

In this sample, this clone turned up a few times. The gene calls are TRBV9 and TRBJ2-3; D perhaps matches TRBD1 (6 bases). Germline V CDR1 and CDR2: SGDLS, YYNGEE. V was clipped by 3 bases and J by 2 bases, with 16 bases between them. This CDR3 has 16 residues. As DNA, the CDR3 is TGTGCCAGCAGCGCGGGTCAGGGGACCCCCACAGATACGCAGTATTTT. It yields the protein CASSAGQGTPTDTQYF.

Only a few counts were recorded for this clone. V is TRBV2 and J is TRBJ1-5, with 8 bases lining up with TRBD1. The CDR3 is 15 amino acids. V dropped 0 bases and J dropped 7; count of bases not matched to a gene: 5. Germline V gene data show CDR1 as SNHLY and CDR2 as FYNNEI. In DNA form, the CDR3 reads TGTGCCAGCAGTGAAGCGATGACAGGGGAACAGCCCCAGCATTTT. Translating gives CASSEAMTGEQPQHF. The full variable domain, with the rest looked up from reference TRBV2 and TRBJ1-5, is EPEVTQTPSHQVTQMGQEVILRCVPISNHLYFYWYRQILGQKVEFLVSFYNNEISEKSEIFDDQFSVERPDGSNFTLKIRSTKLEDSAMYFCASSEAMTGEQPQHFGDGTRLSIL.

The rearrangement joins TRBV30 to TRBJ1-1, with 9 bases aligning to TRBD1. The V and J ends lost 4 bases and 8 bases, in that order; junction bases with no gene match: 11. The germline V gene encodes CDR1 GTSNPN and CDR2 SVGIG (reference sequence). The CDR3 sequence is 14 residues long. CDR3 sequence reads: CAWNRQGVRREAFF. DNA for the CDR3: TGTGCCTGGAACAGACAGGGGGTGAGGAGAGAAGCTTTCTTT. The whole variable domain, remainder taken from reference TRBV30 and TRBJ1-1, is SQTIHQWPATLVQPVGSPLSLECTVEGTSNPNLYWYRQAAGRGLQLLFYSVGIGQISSEVPQNLSASRPQDRQFILSSKKLLLSDSGFYLCAWNRQGVRREAFFGQGTRLTVV.

The chain has TRBV7-8 and TRBJ1-4; the D gene is possibly TRBD1 (5 bases). Per germline, CDR1 SGHVS and CDR2 FQNEAQ. The CDR3 contains 15 residues. V lost 3 bases to trimming and J lost 8 bases, with 16 bases between them. The CDR3 nucleotides are TGTGCCAGCAGCTTTCCGGCCAGGGTGGGAGAAAAACTGTTTTTT. Its protein is CASSFPARVGEKLFF.

The chain couples TRBV9 to TRBJ2-1; TRBD2 aligns across 8 bases. Germline loops: CDR1 SGDLS, CDR2 YYNGEE. This CDR3 has 15 residues. V was pared by 4 bases and J by 4 bases, with 7 bases of the junction left unmatched. This CDR3 reads CASSPQGGGYNEQFF. Written as DNA, the CDR3 is TGTGCCAGCAGCCCCCAGGGCGGGGGGTACAATGAGCAGTTCTTC.

DNA of the CDR3: TGTGCCAGCAGTCCGACAGGCCTTTTCTCTGGGGCCAACGTCCTGACTTTC. Amino acids: CASSPTGLFSGANVLTF. The chain uses TRBV6-6 and TRBJ2-6, with a possible D match to TRBD1 (6 bases). Germline V gene lookup returns CDR1 MNHNY and CDR2 SVGAGI (reference sequence). This CDR3 has 17 amino acids. V was clipped by 5 bases and J by 0 bases, with 14 bases between them.

The chain couples TRBV6-5 to TRBJ1-1; a possible D gene is TRBD1 (5 bases). CDR3 length equals 14 residues. Trimming removed 4 bases from V and 5 bases from J, with 14 bases in between. Germline assignment: CDR1 MNHEY and CDR2 SVGAGI. The CDR3: CASSSAGRKTEAFF. The CDR3 region has the DNA TGTGCCAGCAGTTCAGCAGGGCGTAAGACTGAAGCTTTCTTT.

V is TRBV11-3 and J is TRBJ2-6; D may be TRBD1 (6 bases). In germline, CDR1 is SGHNT, CDR2 YENEEA. The CDR3 loop spans 18 amino acids. Deletions cut 4 bases from V and 0 bases from J, with 16 bases between. CDR3 bases: TGTGCCAGCAGCTCTTGGACAGATGGGAGCTCTGGGGCCAACGTCCTGACTTTC. This codes for CASSSWTDGSSGANVLTF.

This chain links TRBV6-5 with TRBJ2-2; D is unclear. Trimming cost V 4 bases and J 15 bases, with 24 bases left between them. Germline V gives CDR1 MNHEY, CDR2 SVGAGI. The length of the CDR3 is 15 residues. This CDR3 reads CASSFRSQRVELLFF. The CDR3 nucleotides read TGTGCCAGCAGTTTTCGGAGTCAGCGAGTCGAGCTATTGTTTTTT.

The chain links TRBV6-5 to TRBJ2-1, with 15 bases identical to TRBD2. V shed 6 bases, J shed 7 bases, and the junction held 4 bases outside the gene matches. The CDR3 extends over 15 amino acids. In germline, CDR1 is MNHEY, CDR2 SVGAGI. This CDR3 is CASRAGTSGRNEQFF. The CDR3 DNA follows: TGTGCCAGCAGGGCAGGGACTAGCGGGAGGAATGAGCAGTTCTTC.

This clone was seen once. The chain combines TRBV19 with TRBJ2-2; no reliable D call. Trimming took off 3 bases at V and 0 bases at J, with 8 bases between the two ends. Germline V gives CDR1 LNHDA, CDR2 SQIVND (reference sequence). The CDR3 contains 15 residues. The CDR3 coding sequence is TGTGCCAGTAGTATCCCCGGAGCGAACACCGGGGAGCTGTTTTTT. It yields the protein CASSIPGANTGELFF.

The chain links TRBV4-3 to TRBJ1-2, with a weak D call TRBD1 (6 bases). V was trimmed by 0 bases and J by 4 bases, leaving 12 bases between them. The CDR3 runs 15 residues. In germline, CDR1 is LGHNA, CDR2 YSLEER. The CDR3 here is CASSQDEGVLYGYTF. As DNA, the CDR3 is TGCGCCAGCAGCCAAGATGAGGGGGTTCTCTATGGCTACACCTTC.

The chain couples TRBV6-2 or TRBV6-3 to TRBJ2-1, with 7 bases identical to TRBD1. The junction had 6 bases not matched to a gene; V was cut back by 0 bases and J by 7 bases. CDR1 is MNHEY, CDR2 SVGEGT, per germline. The CDR3 is 15 residues long. The CDR3 DNA reads as TGTGCCAGCAGTTACTCGACAGGGCAGTGGAATGAGCAGTTCTTC. It yields the protein CASSYSTGQWNEQFF.

The chain carries TRBV5-1 and TRBJ1-2; tentative D call: TRBD1 (5 bases). This CDR3 spans 15 amino acids. With 0 bases removed from V and 4 bases from J, the gap between germline ends came to 13 bases. From germline, CDR1 is SGHRS and CDR2 YFSETQ. CDR3 bases: TGCGCCAGCAGCTTGGAACAGGTGGTAGGCTATGGCTACACCTTC. Amino acids: CASSLEQVVGYGYTF.

The chain recombines TRBV2 with TRBJ2-5, with 11 bases matching TRBD2. From germline, CDR1 is SNHLY and CDR2 FYNNEI. The J segment lost 5 bases and the V segment lost 4 bases, leaving 6 bases of the junction unmatched. The CDR3 length is 15 residues. CDR3 in DNA: TGTGCCAGCAGTGCAGGTCCTAGCGGGAGGGAGACCCAGTACTTC. It is translated as CASSAGPSGRETQYF.

This CDR3 reads CASSSRTGGWETQYF. The CDR3, as DNA: TGTGCCAGCAGCTCGCGGACAGGGGGGTGGGAGACCCAGTACTTC. The chain is built from TRBV11-3 and TRBJ2-5, with 10 bases lining up with TRBD1. The ends lost 4 bases at V and 5 bases at J; junction bases unmatched: 7. CDR3 size: 15 residues. Germline V lookup: CDR1 SGHNT, CDR2 YENEEA. Variable domain in full (rest from reference TRBV11-3 and TRBJ2-5): EAGVVQSPRYKIIEKKQPVAFWCNPISGHNTLYWYLQNLGQGPELLIRYENEEAVDDSQLPKDRFSAERLKGVDSTLKIQPAELGDSAVYLCASSSRTGGWETQYFGPGTRLLVL.

This clone was seen a single time. The V call is TRBV13, the J call TRBJ1-2; possibly TRBD1 for D (5 bases). Trimming took off 6 bases at V and 3 bases at J, with 20 bases between the two ends. This CDR3 region has 16 residues. The germline CDR1 and CDR2 sequences are PRHDT and FYEKMQ (reference sequence). DNA of the CDR3: TGTGCCAGCAGAGAACGGGGGAGACCAGAGTACTATGGCTACACCTTC. This encodes CASRERGRPEYYGYTF.

For this clone: The sample holds other DNA sequences that translate to the same CDR3. The V and J genes are TRBV5-1 and TRBJ2-3; D possibly corresponds to TRBD2 (5 bases). CDR3 size: 14 residues. Trimming cost V 0 bases and J 3 bases, with 8 bases left between them. Germline CDR1 SGHRS, CDR2 YFSETQ. The CDR3 coding sequence is TGCGCCAGCAGCTTGGGCACGGGGACAGATACGCAGTATTTT. Amino acids: CASSLGTGTDTQYF.

This clone was picked up a small number of times. This sequence joins TRBV29-1 and TRBJ1-2; TRBD1 might be the D (5 bases). Germline CDR1 SQVTM, CDR2 ANQGSEA. Trimming shortened V by 7 bases and J by 3 bases, and 18 bases separated the two germline ends. The CDR3 is 14 amino acids. Here the CDR3 reads CSATLVGRDYGYTF. The CDR3 DNA reads TGCAGCGCCACGCTCGTGGGGCGAGACTATGGCTACACCTTC.

For the CDR3, the DNA is TGTGCCATCAGTCCCGGCCCCTTGGGGGGGGTTCAAGAGACCCAGTACTTC. It encodes CAISPGPLGGVQETQYF. The chain has TRBV10-3 and TRBJ2-5, with 7 positions matching TRBD2. With V trimmed by 5 bases and J by 2 bases, 14 bases remained unmatched. Germline V CDR1 and CDR2: ENHRY, SYGVKD. The CDR3 covers 17 residues.

The chain joins TRBV5-1 to TRBJ2-1; 8 bases are shared with TRBD1. Germline V gives CDR1 SGHRS, CDR2 YFSETQ. V shed 2 bases, J shed 8 bases, and the junction held 9 bases outside the gene matches. The CDR3 extends over 15 amino acids. The CDR3 protein is CASSLSGGRVDEQFF. CDR3 nucleotides: TGCGCCAGCAGCTTATCAGGGGGCAGGGTCGATGAGCAGTTCTTC.